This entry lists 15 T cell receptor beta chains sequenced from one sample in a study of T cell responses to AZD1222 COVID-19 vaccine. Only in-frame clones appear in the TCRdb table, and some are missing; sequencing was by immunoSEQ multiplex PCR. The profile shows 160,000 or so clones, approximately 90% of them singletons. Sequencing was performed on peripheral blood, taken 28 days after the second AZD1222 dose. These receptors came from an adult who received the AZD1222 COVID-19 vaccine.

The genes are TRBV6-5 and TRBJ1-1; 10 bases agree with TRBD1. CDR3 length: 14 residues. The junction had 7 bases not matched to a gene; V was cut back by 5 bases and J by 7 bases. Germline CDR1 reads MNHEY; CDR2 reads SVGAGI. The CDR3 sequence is CASSPGTGDNEAFF. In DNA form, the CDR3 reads TGTGCCAGCAGTCCAGGGACAGGGGACAATGAAGCTTTCTTT.

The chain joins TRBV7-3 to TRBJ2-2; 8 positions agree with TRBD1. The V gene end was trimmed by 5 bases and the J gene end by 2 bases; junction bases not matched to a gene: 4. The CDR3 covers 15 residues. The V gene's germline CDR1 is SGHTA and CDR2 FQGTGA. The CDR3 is CASSAGQGNTGELFF. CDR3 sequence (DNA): TGTGCCAGCAGCGCCGGACAGGGAAACACCGGGGAGCTGTTTTTT.

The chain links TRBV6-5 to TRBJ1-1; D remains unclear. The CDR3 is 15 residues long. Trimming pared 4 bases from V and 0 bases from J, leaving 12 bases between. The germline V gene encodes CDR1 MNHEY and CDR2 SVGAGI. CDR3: CASSFGGVMNTEAFF. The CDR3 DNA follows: TGTGCCAGCAGTTTCGGCGGGGTAATGAACACTGAAGCTTTCTTT.

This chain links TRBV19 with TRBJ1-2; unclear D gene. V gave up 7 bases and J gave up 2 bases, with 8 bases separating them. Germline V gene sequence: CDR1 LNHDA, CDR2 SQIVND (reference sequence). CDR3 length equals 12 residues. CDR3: CASTPDNYGYTF. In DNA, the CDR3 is TGTGCCAGTACCCCGGACAACTATGGCTACACCTTC.

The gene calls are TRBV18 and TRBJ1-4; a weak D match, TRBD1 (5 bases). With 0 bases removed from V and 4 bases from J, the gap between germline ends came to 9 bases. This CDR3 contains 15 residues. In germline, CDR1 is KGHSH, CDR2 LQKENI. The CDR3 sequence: CASSPPSGRNEKLFF. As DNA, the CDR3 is TGTGCCAGCTCACCACCTTCGGGGCGTAATGAAAAACTGTTTTTT.

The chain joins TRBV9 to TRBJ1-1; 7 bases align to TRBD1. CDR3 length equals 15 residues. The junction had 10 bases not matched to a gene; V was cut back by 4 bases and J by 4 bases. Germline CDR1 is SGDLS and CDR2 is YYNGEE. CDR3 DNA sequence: TGTGCCAGCAGCCCCCGGACAGGCTCGGGCACTGAAGCTTTCTTT. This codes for CASSPRTGSGTEAFF.

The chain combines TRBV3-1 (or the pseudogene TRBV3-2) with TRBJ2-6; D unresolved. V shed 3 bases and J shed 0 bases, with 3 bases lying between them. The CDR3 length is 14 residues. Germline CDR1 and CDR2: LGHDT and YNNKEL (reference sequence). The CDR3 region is CASSQGSGANVLTF. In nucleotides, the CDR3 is TGTGCCAGCAGCCAGGGCTCTGGGGCCAACGTCCTGACTTTC.

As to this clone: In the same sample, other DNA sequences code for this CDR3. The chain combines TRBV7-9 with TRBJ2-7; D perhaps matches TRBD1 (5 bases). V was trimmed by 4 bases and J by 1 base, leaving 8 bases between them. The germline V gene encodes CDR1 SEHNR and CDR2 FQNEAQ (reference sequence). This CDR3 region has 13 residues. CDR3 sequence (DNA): TGTGCCAGCAGCTCTACAGGATCCTACGAGCAGTACTTC. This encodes CASSSTGSYEQYF.

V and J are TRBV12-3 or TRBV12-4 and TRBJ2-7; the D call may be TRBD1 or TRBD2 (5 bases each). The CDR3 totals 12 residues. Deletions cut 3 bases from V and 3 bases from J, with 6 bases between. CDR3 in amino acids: CASSLGDYEQYF. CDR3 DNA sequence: TGTGCCAGCAGTTTGGGGGACTACGAGCAGTACTTC.

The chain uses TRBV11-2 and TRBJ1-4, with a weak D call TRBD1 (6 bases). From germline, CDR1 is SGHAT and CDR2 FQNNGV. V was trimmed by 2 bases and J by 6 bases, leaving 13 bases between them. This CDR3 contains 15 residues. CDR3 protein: CASSLYRVSDEKLFF. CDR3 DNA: TGTGCCAGCAGCTTATACAGGGTGTCGGATGAAAAACTGTTTTTT.

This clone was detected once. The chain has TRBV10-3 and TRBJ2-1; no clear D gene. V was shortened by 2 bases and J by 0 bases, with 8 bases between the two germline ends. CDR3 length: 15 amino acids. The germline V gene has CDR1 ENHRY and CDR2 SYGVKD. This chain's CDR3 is CAISEDVSSYNEQFF. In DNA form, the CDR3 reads TGTGCCATCAGTGAGGATGTGAGCTCCTACAATGAGCAGTTCTTC.

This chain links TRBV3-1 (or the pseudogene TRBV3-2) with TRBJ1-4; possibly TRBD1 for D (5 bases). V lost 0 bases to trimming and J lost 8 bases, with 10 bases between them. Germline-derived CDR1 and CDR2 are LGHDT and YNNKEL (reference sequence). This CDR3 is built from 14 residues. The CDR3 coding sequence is TGTGCCAGCAGCCAAGAAGGGGCGGGGGAAAAACTGTTTTTT. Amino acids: CASSQEGAGEKLFF.

Written as DNA, the CDR3 is TGTGCCAGCAGAGCCGGGACACTGAACACCGGGGAGCTGTTTTTT. Translating gives CASRAGTLNTGELFF. The rearrangement links TRBV27 to TRBJ2-2, with D perhaps matching TRBD1 (6 bases). The CDR3 is 15 amino acids. Germline CDR1 is MNHEY and CDR2 is SMNVEV (reference sequence). The V end was cut by 6 bases, the J end by 1 base, with 12 bases between.

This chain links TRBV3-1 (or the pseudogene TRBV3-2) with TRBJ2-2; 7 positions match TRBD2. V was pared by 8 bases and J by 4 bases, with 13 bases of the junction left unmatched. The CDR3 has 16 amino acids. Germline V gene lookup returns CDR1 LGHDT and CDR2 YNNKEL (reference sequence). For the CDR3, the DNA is TGTGCCAGCGGGGGGGTGCGGGAAAGAGGCACCGGGGAGCTGTTTTTT. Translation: CASGGVRERGTGELFF.

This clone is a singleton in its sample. CDR3 nucleotides: TGCGCCAGCAGCTTGGGAGGGACAGGGGTTTACGAGCAGTACTTC. Translated, it gives CASSLGGTGVYEQYF. This sequence joins TRBV5-1 and TRBJ2-7, with 10 positions matching TRBD1. The CDR3 contains 15 residues. V lost 0 bases and J lost 4; bases outside the gene matches: 4. The germline V gene has CDR1 SGHRS and CDR2 YFSETQ. Complete variable domain (other parts from reference TRBV5-1 and TRBJ2-7): KAGVTQTPRYLIKTRGQQVTLSCSPISGHRSVSWYQQTPGQGLQFLFEYFSETQRNKGNFPGRFSGRQFSNSRSEMNVSTLELGDSALYLCASSLGGTGVYEQYFGPGTRLTVT.